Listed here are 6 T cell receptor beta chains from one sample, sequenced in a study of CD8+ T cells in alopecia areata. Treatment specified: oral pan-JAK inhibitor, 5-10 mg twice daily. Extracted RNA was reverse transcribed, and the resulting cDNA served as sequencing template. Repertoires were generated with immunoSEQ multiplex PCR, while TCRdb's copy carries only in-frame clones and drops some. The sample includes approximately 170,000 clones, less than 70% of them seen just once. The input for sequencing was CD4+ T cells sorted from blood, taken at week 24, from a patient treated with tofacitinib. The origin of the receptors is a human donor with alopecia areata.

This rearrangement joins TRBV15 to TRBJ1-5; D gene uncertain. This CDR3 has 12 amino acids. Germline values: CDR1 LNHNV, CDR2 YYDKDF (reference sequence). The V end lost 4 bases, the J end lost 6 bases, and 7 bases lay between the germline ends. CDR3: CATSTNLQPQHF. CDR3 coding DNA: TGTGCCACCAGCACAAACCTTCAGCCCCAGCATTTT.

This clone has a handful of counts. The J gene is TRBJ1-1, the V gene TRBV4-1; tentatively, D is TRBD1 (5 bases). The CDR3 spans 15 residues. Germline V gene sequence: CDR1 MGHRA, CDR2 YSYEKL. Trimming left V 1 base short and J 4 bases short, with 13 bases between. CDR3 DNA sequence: TGCGCCAGCAGCCAAGTTTCAGGAAGGGGCACTGAAGCTTTCTTT. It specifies CASSQVSGRGTEAFF.

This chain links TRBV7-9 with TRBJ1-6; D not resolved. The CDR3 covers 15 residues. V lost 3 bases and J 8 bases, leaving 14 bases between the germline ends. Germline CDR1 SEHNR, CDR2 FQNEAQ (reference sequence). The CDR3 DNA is TGTGCCAGCAGCTTTGGGCAGCGAAGAGATTCACCCCTCCACTTT. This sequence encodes CASSFGQRRDSPLHF.

The CDR3 bases are TGTGCCAGCAGCTTAGAGGGGTCTGTCACTGAAGCTTTCTTT. Residues: CASSLEGSVTEAFF. The chain employs TRBV11-1 and TRBJ1-1; tentative D call: TRBD1 (5 bases). V lost 1 base, J lost 4 bases, and 10 bases lay in between. CDR1 is SGHAT, CDR2 FQDESV, per germline (reference sequence). This CDR3 is built from 14 residues. Full variable domain (remainder filled in from reference TRBV11-1 and TRBJ1-1): EAEVAQSPRYKITEKSQAVAFWCDPISGHATLYWYRQILGQGPELLVQFQDESVVDDSQLPKDRFSAERLKGVDSTLKIQPAELGDSAMYLCASSLEGSVTEAFFGQGTRLTVV.

CDR3 region: CASSGEYEQYF. In DNA, the CDR3 is TGTGCCAGCAGTGGGGAGTACGAGCAGTACTTC. V is TRBV2 and J is TRBJ2-7, with D possibly being TRBD2 (5 bases). The CDR3 spans 11 residues. Germline assignment: CDR1 SNHLY and CDR2 FYNNEI. Trimming took off 4 bases at V and 4 bases at J, with 5 bases between the two ends.

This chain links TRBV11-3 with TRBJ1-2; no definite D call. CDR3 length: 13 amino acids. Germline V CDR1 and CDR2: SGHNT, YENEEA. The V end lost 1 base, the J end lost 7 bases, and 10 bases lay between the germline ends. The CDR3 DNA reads TGTGCCAGCAGCTTAGGAAGGAACAGTGGCTACACCTTC. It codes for CASSLGRNSGYTF.